In its sample, the clone carrying this TCR beta chain was seen once. Its target is unknown. The sample originates from a study of OX40 agonist ivuxolimab in advanced cancers. Study-wide findings and caveats: Mean expanded clone counts were higher in CD8+ than CD4+ T cells.

Method: immunoSEQ multiplex PCR; TCRdb's copy keeps in-frame clones and lacks some. The sample has fewer than 85,000 clones, 65% to 85% seen once. Trimming removed 4 bases from V and 4 bases from J, with 10 bases in between. In germline, CDR1 is ENHRY, CDR2 SYGVKD. The length of the CDR3 is 13 residues. This TCR was recovered from an adult with an advanced solid tumor such as melanoma, head and neck, liver or kidney cancer. This chain connects TRBV10-3 to TRBJ1-2; D unclear. Material: CD4+ or CD8+ T cells sorted from blood, obtained in a trial of the OX40 agonist ivuxolimab. CDR3 sequence (DNA): TGTGCCATCAGTGGAGGGTTGGGCTATGGCTACACCTTC. Translation: CAISGGLGYGYTF.